Presented here are 26 T cell receptor beta chains from one specimen sequenced in a study of T cell responses to AZD1222 COVID-19 vaccine (dated by TCRdb to about 2021). Library prep was done by the immunoSEQ multiplex PCR assay. TCRdb provides this immuneACCESS table in a form limited to in-frame rearrangements. Some clones are lacking; in checked studies, under half of them reflect an unresolved V gene, and why the rest are absent is not known. The sample yields 150,000 to 200,000 clones; 85% to 95% were counted once. The ten biggest clones cover approximately 4% of the sample. This specimen's time point label, interpreted: about 28 days (+/-7) after the second vaccine dose. This specimen's treatment or condition label, interpreted: meningococcal conjugate vaccine given as trial control. The sample here was peripheral blood, taken 28 days after the second dose of the MenACWY control vaccine. Receptors originate from an adult who received the MenACWY meningococcal vaccine as a control.

V gene TRBV7-9 combines with J gene TRBJ1-2, with 8 bases identical to TRBD1. V dropped 5 bases and J dropped 6; count of bases not matched to a gene: 14. Germline loops: CDR1 SEHNR, CDR2 FQNEAQ (reference sequence). The CDR3 is made up of 16 amino acids. DNA of the CDR3: TGTGCCAGCAGCGCTGGGAGGACAGGGCCTCGTAATGGCTACACCTTC. Translating gives CASSAGRTGPRNGYTF.

This clone came up a few times. This rearrangement joins TRBV24-1 to TRBJ2-5; no reliable D call. This CDR3 comprises 14 residues. Between the trimmed V and J ends, which lost 2 bases and 1 base, there was a span of 7 bases. The germline V gene has CDR1 KGHDR and CDR2 SFDVKD. The chain's CDR3 is CATSDSLLQETQYF. In DNA form, the CDR3 reads TGTGCCACCAGTGATTCTCTACTCCAAGAGACCCAGTACTTC.

The chain employs TRBV28 and TRBJ2-7; 7 bases line up with TRBD2. V trimming: 3 bases; J trimming: 4 bases; junction bases outside the gene matches: 6. Germline loops: CDR1 MDHEN, CDR2 SYDVKM. This CDR3 has 14 amino acids. The CDR3: CASSFGGSLYEQYF. The DNA of the CDR3 is TGTGCCAGCAGTTTTGGCGGGAGCCTTTACGAGCAGTACTTC.

This chain uses TRBV5-6 with TRBJ2-5, with 10 bases identical to TRBD2. CDR1 and CDR2 from the germline V gene are SGHDT and YYEEEE. After removal of 2 bases from V and 4 bases from J, the junction contained 5 bases not matched to a gene. There are 15 residues in the CDR3. As DNA, the CDR3 is TGTGCCAGCAGCTTCCTAGCGGGAGACAGAGAGACCCAGTACTTC. This encodes CASSFLAGDRETQYF.

The V gene is TRBV18, the J gene TRBJ2-7; D ambiguous. The V end lost 3 bases, the J end lost 5 bases, and 17 bases lay between the germline ends. The CDR3 contains 15 residues. Germline assignment: CDR1 KGHSH and CDR2 LQKENI. The CDR3 nucleotides read TGTGCCAGCTCACCTGTTGATGGGGATCGCAACGAGCAGTACTTC. The encoded protein is CASSPVDGDRNEQYF.

This chain connects TRBV27 to TRBJ2-2; 16 bases are shared with TRBD2. The CDR3 sequence is 17 residues long. J was trimmed by 8 bases and V by 5 bases; bases with no gene match: 8. CDR1 and CDR2 from the germline V gene are MNHEY and SMNVEV (reference sequence). This CDR3 is CASSTGTSGRAAGELFF. CDR3 nucleotides: TGTGCCAGCAGTACCGGGACTAGCGGGAGGGCCGCGGGGGAGCTGTTTTTT.

The J gene is TRBJ2-1, the V gene TRBV6-5; 8 positions agree with TRBD2. Germline assignment: CDR1 MNHEY and CDR2 SVGAGI. The CDR3 runs 14 residues. J was trimmed by 4 bases and V by 6 bases; bases with no gene match: 5. DNA of the CDR3: TGTGCCAGCAGACCCGCGGGAGGTTACAATGAGCAGTTCTTC. Amino acids: CASRPAGGYNEQFF.

In this sample, this clone turned up once. The CDR3 loop is CSVRLAGTVHEQFF. For the CDR3, the DNA is TGCAGCGTTAGACTAGCGGGGACGGTCCATGAGCAGTTCTTC. The chain employs TRBV29-1 and TRBJ2-1; 11 bases are a match to TRBD2. The V segment lost 5 bases and the J segment 8 bases; nucleotides outside the gene matches: 8. Per germline, CDR1 SQVTM and CDR2 ANQGSEA. The CDR3 sequence is 14 residues long.

This sequence joins TRBV20-1 and TRBJ2-1; D is unresolved. Germline CDR1 DFQATT, CDR2 SNEGSKA (reference sequence). Trimming stripped 6 bases from V and 9 bases from J, with 12 bases between. The CDR3 consists of 11 residues. The CDR3 sequence: CSAPLRSEQFF. Here the CDR3 DNA reads TGCAGTGCGCCCCTACGTTCTGAGCAGTTCTTC.

The chain carries TRBV4-2 and TRBJ1-5; D perhaps matches TRBD1 (5 bases). The CDR3 covers 16 residues. Germline lookup yields CDR1 LGHNA and CDR2 YNFKEQ. V was clipped by 0 bases and J by 3 bases, with 12 bases between them. CDR3 sequence: CASSQDLTRDNQPQHF. In DNA form, the CDR3 reads TGTGCCAGCAGCCAAGATCTCACCAGGGACAATCAGCCCCAGCATTTT.

This rearrangement joins TRBV5-1 to TRBJ1-1, with D unresolved. Trimming took 4 bases from V and 1 from J, leaving 11 bases between them. Germline CDR1 and CDR2: SGHRS and YFSETQ. The CDR3 runs 14 residues. The CDR3 bases are TGCGCCAGCAGCCTGCAGAGTTCGAACACTGAAGCTTTCTTT. It specifies CASSLQSSNTEAFF.

This chain uses TRBV19 with TRBJ2-1, with TRBD1 matching over 10 bases. Per germline, CDR1 LNHDA and CDR2 SQIVND (reference sequence). The CDR3 has 15 amino acids. Unmatched junction bases numbered 8, after V lost 4 bases and J lost 8 bases. The CDR3 loop reads CASSTDRGIRDEQFF. For the CDR3, the DNA is TGTGCCAGTAGTACGGACAGGGGGATACGCGATGAGCAGTTCTTC.

This sequence joins TRBV6-5 and TRBJ2-7; TRBD2 aligns across 7 bases. This CDR3 contains 14 residues. Per germline, CDR1 MNHEY and CDR2 SVGAGI. The V segment lost 2 bases and the J segment 7 bases; nucleotides outside the gene matches: 8. The CDR3 sequence: CASSYGTTYEEQYF. CDR3 DNA sequence: TGTGCCAGCAGTTACGGGACTACCTACGAGGAGCAGTACTTC.

The chain has TRBV5-1 and TRBJ1-5; tentatively, D is TRBD1 (5 bases). Per germline, CDR1 SGHRS and CDR2 YFSETQ. The V gene lost 4 bases and the J gene lost 3 bases, with 14 bases spanning the gap. This CDR3 region has 15 residues. Written as DNA, the CDR3 is TGCGCCAGCAGCCTTGACAGTAGCGACAATCAGCCCCAGCATTTT. As protein: CASSLDSSDNQPQHF.

The V call is TRBV9, the J call TRBJ1-6, with 8 bases lining up with TRBD1. Germline CDR1 SGDLS, CDR2 YYNGEE. Trimming cost V 2 bases and J 9 bases; bases outside gene matches: 4. The CDR3 length is 14 residues. The CDR3 sequence is CASSVWDRSSPLHF. The CDR3 DNA follows: TGTGCCAGCAGCGTCTGGGACAGGTCTTCACCCCTCCACTTT.

This chain uses TRBV29-1 with TRBJ2-6, with D uncertain. The CDR3 loop spans 19 amino acids. V was trimmed by 6 bases and J by 0 bases, leaving 24 bases between them. Germline V gives CDR1 SQVTM, CDR2 ANQGSEA. CDR3 protein: CSVDKKEVRKSSGANVLTF. DNA of the CDR3: TGCAGCGTAGATAAAAAAGAAGTAAGGAAGAGCTCTGGGGCCAACGTCCTGACTTTC.

The rearrangement uses TRBV7-9 and TRBJ2-2, with D hard to call. With 5 bases removed from V and 0 bases from J, the gap between germline ends came to 16 bases. The CDR3 sequence is 17 residues long. Germline V gene sequence: CDR1 SEHNR, CDR2 FQNEAQ (reference sequence). The CDR3 nucleotides are TGTGCCAGCAGCCACCCCAAGCCATCTTCGAACACCGGGGAGCTGTTTTTT. Its protein is CASSHPKPSSNTGELFF.

The gene calls are TRBV5-8 and TRBJ1-2; the D is unclear. V lost 0 bases to trimming and J lost 7 bases, with 10 bases between them. The CDR3 loop spans 13 amino acids. The V gene's germline CDR1 is SGHTS and CDR2 YDEGEE. CDR3 protein: CASSLVHGSGYTF. The DNA of the CDR3 is TGTGCCAGCAGCTTGGTTCATGGCTCTGGCTACACCTTC.

J is TRBJ1-1 and V is TRBV15; 7 nucleotides line up with TRBD1. Germline V gene lookup returns CDR1 LNHNV and CDR2 YYDKDF (reference sequence). This CDR3 has 16 amino acids. Trimming cost V 1 base and J 4 bases; bases outside gene matches: 9. The CDR3 DNA is TGTGCCACCAGCAGAGGTTCCCTCTCAGGGGGCACTGAAGCTTTCTTT. Translating gives CATSRGSLSGGTEAFF.

The chain recombines TRBV11-2 with TRBJ1-2, with D tentatively TRBD1 (6 bases). The germline V gene has CDR1 SGHAT and CDR2 FQNNGV. Trimming shortened V by 3 bases and J by 8 bases, and 16 bases separated the two germline ends. The CDR3 is 14 amino acids. CDR3 protein: CASSLGGAQGGYTF. CDR3 coding DNA: TGTGCCAGCAGCTTGGGCGGGGCCCAGGGGGGCTACACCTTC.

This clone has just a few counts. The same CDR3 also results from other DNA sequences found in this sample. The chain recombines TRBV4-3 with TRBJ2-5; D may be TRBD2 (6 bases). The CDR3 consists of 14 residues. Trimming left V 0 bases short and J 5 bases short, with 10 bases between. CDR1 is LGHNA, CDR2 YSLEER, per germline. The DNA of the CDR3 is TGCGCCAGCAGCCAAGATACTAGCAGGGAGACCCAGTACTTC. This translates into CASSQDTSRETQYF.

This chain links TRBV18 with TRBJ2-2, with unresolved D. Trimming left V 2 bases short and J 2 bases short, with 9 bases between. Germline V gives CDR1 KGHSH, CDR2 LQKENI. This CDR3 contains 15 residues. CDR3 nucleotides: TGTGCCAGCTCACCAAGCCCAGCAAACACCGGGGAGCTGTTTTTT. This translates into CASSPSPANTGELFF. The whole variable domain, filled in from reference TRBV18 and TRBJ2-2, reads NAGVMQNPRHLVRRRGQEARLRCSPMKGHSHVYWYRQLPEEGLKFMVYLQKENIIDESGMPKERFSAEFPKEGPSILRIQQVVRGDSAAYFCASSPSPANTGELFFGEGSRLTVL.

J is TRBJ1-3 and V is TRBV11-3; 8 nucleotides align to TRBD1. Per germline, CDR1 SGHNT and CDR2 YENEEA. The CDR3 covers 16 residues. The V and J ends lost 0 bases and 2 bases, in that order; junction bases with no gene match: 3. The CDR3 here is CASSLEVTGAGNTIYF. In nucleotides, the CDR3 is TGTGCCAGCAGCTTAGAGGTGACAGGGGCTGGAAACACCATATATTTT. The full variable domain, its missing parts supplied by reference TRBV11-3 and TRBJ1-3, is EAGVVQSPRYKIIEKKQPVAFWCNPISGHNTLYWYLQNLGQGPELLIRYENEEAVDDSQLPKDRFSAERLKGVDSTLKIQPAELGDSAVYLCASSLEVTGAGNTIYFGEGSWLTVV.

V is TRBV29-1 and J is TRBJ2-1; maybe TRBD2 (6 bases). Germline CDR1 SQVTM, CDR2 ANQGSEA. The V and J ends lost 6 bases and 0 bases respectively, with 15 bases between them. This CDR3 comprises 15 residues. CDR3 amino acids: CSVPQAGVSYNEQFF. CDR3 DNA: TGCAGCGTCCCTCAAGCGGGCGTCTCCTACAATGAGCAGTTCTTC.

The chain is built from TRBV6-5 and TRBJ1-6; no clear D. V lost 6 bases to trimming and J lost 3 bases, with 9 bases between them. The CDR3 sequence is 14 residues long. CDR1 MNHEY and CDR2 SVGAGI come from the germline V gene. The CDR3 nucleotides are TGTGCCAGCAGCCCGGACGGCTATAATTCACCCCTCCACTTT. Its protein product is CASSPDGYNSPLHF.

This clone showed up just once. CDR3 in amino acids: CASSSPGASYVREQYF. The CDR3 region has the DNA TGTGCCAGCAGTTCCCCCGGGGCCTCCTACGTGAGAGAGCAGTACTTC. The J gene is TRBJ2-7, the V gene TRBV28, with D perhaps being TRBD1 or TRBD2 (5 bases each). Trimming removed 4 bases at V and 7 bases at J, with 23 bases between. Looked up from germline, CDR1 is MDHEN and CDR2 is SYDVKM. The CDR3 is 16 amino acids.